This entry features one TCR beta chain sequence. This receptor's antigen is unknown. Base quality data are lacking; no much larger clone is found one base away. TCRbeta CDR3 regions were amplified from genomic DNA by means of the immunoSEQ Assay, a bias-controlled multiplex PCR. In the original analysis: Nucleated cell counts per sample were estimated from amplification of reference gene primers within the assay. Sequence reads were collapsed and filtered to measure the absolute abundance of every unique TCRbeta CDR3 rearrangement. For each sample, productive Simpson clonality was calculated as the square root of Simpson's diversity index across productive rearrangements. The source is immuneACCESS, and TCRdb retained only in-frame sequences with V and J called. Part of the clones is not carried over; for the studies checked, unresolved V genes explain less than half of this, and the remainder is unexplained. For V, J and clone size, that table is used; D and trimming come from the DNA. Counted in this sample were 25,000 to 35,000 clones; 89% of them appeared once. The top ten clones comprise 0.55% of the sample.

This sample is drawn from a study of blood T cell repertoires in COVID-19 (TCRdb year 2020). In terms of the full investigation: Collaborator samples came from the United States, Italy and Spain and covered acute and convalescent phases of COVID-19. The prospective study material was composed of cDNA or gDNA derived from T cells, B-cell-depleted T cells, or PBMCs. The dataset comprised deeply sampled blood TCRbeta repertoires from subjects exposed to, actively infected with, or recovered from COVID-19. A freely available public database, intended as a resource for researchers studying the immune response to SARS-CoV-2, is where the repertoires were released. Samples came from the ongoing ImmuneRACE study (first 160 participants) plus 1,254 subjects from 6 global collaborators. The sample metadata nearly always contained a de-identified subject ID, COVID-19 status, age in years and sex. Where available, HLA class I and class II types were obtained from metadata supplied by the sample provider rather than from assay-based typing. What the study reported, not specific to this receptor: Clinical and demographic metadata were provided uncurated, with the amount varying by source and participant.

Each collaborating institution followed its own protocols to collect whole blood in K2EDTA tubes. Collaborator samples were shipped for TCRbeta analysis as frozen whole blood, isolated PBMCs, or DNA extracted from either sample type. Including the terminal cysteine and phenylalanine, the CDR3 comprises 14 residues. Here the CDR3 DNA is all that survives: 42 bases in frame from base 1. V lost 2 bases and J lost 8 bases; the stretch between them is 13 bases long. For CDR1 and CDR2, the germline V gene lists MNHEY and SVGAGI. In this chain, TRBV6-5 is recombined with TRBJ2-4, with a weak D call of TRBD2 (6 bases match). This TCR came from a woman in her thirties or forties with active or convalescent COVID-19. The sequenced sample was peripheral blood. In nucleotides, the sequence is TGTGCCAGCAGTTACGGTGGAGGGGTCGACATTCAGTACTTC. This gives the protein CASSYGGGVDIQYF.